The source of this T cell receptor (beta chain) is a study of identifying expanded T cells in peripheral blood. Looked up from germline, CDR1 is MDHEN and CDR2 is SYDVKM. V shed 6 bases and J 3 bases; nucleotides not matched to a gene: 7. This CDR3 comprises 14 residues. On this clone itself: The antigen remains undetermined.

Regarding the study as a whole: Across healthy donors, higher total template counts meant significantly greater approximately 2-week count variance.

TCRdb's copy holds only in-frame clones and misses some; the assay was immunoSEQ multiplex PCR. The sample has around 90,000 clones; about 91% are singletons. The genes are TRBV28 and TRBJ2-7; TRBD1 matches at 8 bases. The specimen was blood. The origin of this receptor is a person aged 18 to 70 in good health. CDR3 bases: TGTGCCAGCAGGCGGACAGGGCAACTCTACGAGCAGTACTTC. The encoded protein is CASRRTGQLYEQYF.